This T cell receptor (beta chain) was identified in a study of T cell responses to AZD1222 COVID-19 vaccine. General observations from the study: Females outnumbered males among donors, who were mostly white British; clonal diversity was possibly underestimated.

Here immunoSEQ multiplex PCR was the method, and the copy in TCRdb shows in-frame clones only, minus some. The sample comprises over 150,000 clones, 90% to 95% of which are singletons, and under 1.1% rests with the top ten. The CDR3 runs 13 residues. The germline V gene has CDR1 SGHDT and CDR2 YYEEEE. Trimming took 0 bases from V and 4 from J, leaving 7 bases between them. Notes on this clone: What it binds is not known.

The chain employs TRBV5-6 and TRBJ1-2; D possibly corresponds to TRBD1 (6 bases). The specimen comprised peripheral blood, sampled 28 days after the second dose of the MenACWY control vaccine. This TCR came from an adult who received the MenACWY meningococcal vaccine as a control. The CDR3 coding sequence is TGTGCCAGCAGCTTGGAGGACAGCTATGGCTACACCTTC. It is translated as CASSLEDSYGYTF.